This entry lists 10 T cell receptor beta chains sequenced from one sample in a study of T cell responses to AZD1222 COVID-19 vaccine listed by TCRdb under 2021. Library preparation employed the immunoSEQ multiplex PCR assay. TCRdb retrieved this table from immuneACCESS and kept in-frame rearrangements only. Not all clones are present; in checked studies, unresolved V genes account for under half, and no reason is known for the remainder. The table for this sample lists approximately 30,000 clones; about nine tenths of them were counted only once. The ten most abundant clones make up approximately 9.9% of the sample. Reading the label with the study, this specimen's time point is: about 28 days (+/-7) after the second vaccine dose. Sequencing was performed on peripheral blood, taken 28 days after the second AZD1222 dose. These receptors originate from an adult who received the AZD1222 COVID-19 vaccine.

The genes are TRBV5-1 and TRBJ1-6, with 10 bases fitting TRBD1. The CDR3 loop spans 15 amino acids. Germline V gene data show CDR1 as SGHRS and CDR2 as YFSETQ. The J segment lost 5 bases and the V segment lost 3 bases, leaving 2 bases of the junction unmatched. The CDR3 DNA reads TGCGCCAGCAGCTGGGGACAGGGGAATAATTCACCCCTCCACTTT. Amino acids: CASSWGQGNNSPLHF.

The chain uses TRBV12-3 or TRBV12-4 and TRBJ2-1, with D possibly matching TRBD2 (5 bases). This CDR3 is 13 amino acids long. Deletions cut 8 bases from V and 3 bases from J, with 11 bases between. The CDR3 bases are TGTGCCAGCGGGCTCCGGGGCTACAATGAGCAGTTCTTC. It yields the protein CASGLRGYNEQFF.

CDR3 sequence (DNA): TGTGCCACCAGCAGAGATCAAGGGCGCGAGCAGTACTTC. The encoded protein is CATSRDQGREQYF. The chain joins TRBV15 to TRBJ2-7; no definite D call. The CDR3 is made up of 13 amino acids. In germline, CDR1 is LNHNV, CDR2 YYDKDF (reference sequence). Trimming took 0 bases from V and 6 from J, leaving 9 bases between them.

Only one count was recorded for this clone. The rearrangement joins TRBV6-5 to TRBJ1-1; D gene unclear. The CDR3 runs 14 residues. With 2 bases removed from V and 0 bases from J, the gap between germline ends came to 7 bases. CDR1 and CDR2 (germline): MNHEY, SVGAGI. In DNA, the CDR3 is TGTGCCAGCAGTTACGGGGAGGTGAACACTGAAGCTTTCTTT. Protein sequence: CASSYGEVNTEAFF.

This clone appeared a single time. The CDR3 loop is CASSKDRAGGTEAFF. CDR3 in DNA: TGTGCCAGCAGTAAGGACAGGGCCGGAGGCACTGAAGCTTTCTTT. The chain joins TRBV2 to TRBJ1-1; 8 bases fit TRBD1. The junction had 9 bases not matched to a gene; V was cut back by 5 bases and J by 4 bases. Germline CDR1 is SNHLY and CDR2 is FYNNEI. The CDR3 runs to 15 residues.

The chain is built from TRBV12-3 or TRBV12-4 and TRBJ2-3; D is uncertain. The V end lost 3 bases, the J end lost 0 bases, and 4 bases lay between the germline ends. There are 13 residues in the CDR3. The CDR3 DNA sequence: TGTGCCAGCAGTTTCCTAAGCACAGATACGCAGTATTTT. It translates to CASSFLSTDTQYF.

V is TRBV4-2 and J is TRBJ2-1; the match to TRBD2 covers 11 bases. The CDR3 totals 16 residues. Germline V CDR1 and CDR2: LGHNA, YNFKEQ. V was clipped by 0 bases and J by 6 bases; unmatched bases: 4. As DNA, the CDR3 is TGTGCCAGCAGCCAAGAAGGCACTAGCGGGGGCAATGAGCAGTTCTTC. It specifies CASSQEGTSGGNEQFF.

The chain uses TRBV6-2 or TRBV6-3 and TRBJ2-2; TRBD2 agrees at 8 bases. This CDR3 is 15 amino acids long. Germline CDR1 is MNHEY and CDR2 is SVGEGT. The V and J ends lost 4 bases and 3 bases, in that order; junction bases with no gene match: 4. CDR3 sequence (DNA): TGTGCCAGCAGTTTTAGCGGGGTCGACACCGGGGAGCTGTTTTTT. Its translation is CASSFSGVDTGELFF.

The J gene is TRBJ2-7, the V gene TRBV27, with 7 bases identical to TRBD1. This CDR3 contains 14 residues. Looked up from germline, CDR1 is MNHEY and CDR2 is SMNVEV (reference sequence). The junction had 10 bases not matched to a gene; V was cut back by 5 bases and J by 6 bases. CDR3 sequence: CASSRSPTGIEQYF. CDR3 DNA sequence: TGTGCCAGCAGTCGCTCACCGACAGGGATCGAGCAGTACTTC.

The CDR3 sequence: CAWGRGAISGNTIYF. For the CDR3, the DNA is TGTGCCTGGGGTCGGGGGGCCATCTCTGGAAACACCATATATTTT. The V call is TRBV30, the J call TRBJ1-3, with D possibly TRBD1 on 6 matching bases. Germline CDR1 GTSNPN, CDR2 SVGIG (reference sequence). CDR3 length: 15 amino acids. Trimming removed 5 bases from V and 0 bases from J, with 14 bases in between.